Sequencing of this T cell receptor (beta chain) was carried out in a study of OX40 agonist ivuxolimab in advanced cancers. At the level of the study: At 65% to 85% male, the cohort had a mean age of about 60 years, ranging from roughly 20 to 90.

With regard to this clone: What it binds is not known.

Germline values: CDR1 SGHRS, CDR2 YFSETQ. CDR3 length equals 15 residues. V was cut by 4 bases and J by 4 bases, with 15 bases left in between. Repertoires were generated with immunoSEQ multiplex PCR, while TCRdb's copy carries only in-frame clones and drops some. Of tens of thousands of clones listed, roughly 90% are singletons. Overall study findings and caveats: Certain nonresponding patients likewise had low normalized T-cell clonal expansion. On average, CD8+ T cells showed a greater number of expanded clones than CD4+.

This material consisted of CD4+ or CD8+ T cells sorted from blood, taken in a trial of the OX40 agonist ivuxolimab. The sequence derives from an adult with an advanced solid tumor such as melanoma, head and neck, liver or kidney cancer. The genes are TRBV5-1 and TRBJ1-3, with D maybe TRBD1 (5 bases). Written as DNA, the CDR3 is TGCGCCAGCAGCCCGGGTGGGGGATCCGGAAACACCATATATTTT. Its translation is CASSPGGGSGNTIYF.